This paragraph reports one T cell receptor (beta chain). Antigen unknown. CDR3 size: 14 residues. Trimming removed 4 bases from V and 7 bases from J, with 14 bases in between. Germline-derived CDR1 and CDR2 are SGHNT and YENEEA. The entry originates in a study of cytomegalovirus exposure and HLA in healthy donors. The PCR made use of 60 Vbeta and 13 Jbeta primers. Profiled with immunoSEQ multiplex PCR; TCRdb holds only in-frame clones, not every one. Among approximately 140,000 clones, around 84% were seen once, and the ten largest hold about 3%. Whole-study results and caveats: Solely CMV serostatus was available to characterize immune exposure.

The specimen was PBMCs. The clonotype originates from a man in his forties in good health and CMV-seropositive. V is TRBV11-3 and J is TRBJ1-3; D remains ambiguous. The CDR3 loop reads CASSSPGSRNTIYF. The CDR3 DNA sequence: TGTGCCAGCAGCTCTCCTGGCTCGAGGAACACCATATATTTT.